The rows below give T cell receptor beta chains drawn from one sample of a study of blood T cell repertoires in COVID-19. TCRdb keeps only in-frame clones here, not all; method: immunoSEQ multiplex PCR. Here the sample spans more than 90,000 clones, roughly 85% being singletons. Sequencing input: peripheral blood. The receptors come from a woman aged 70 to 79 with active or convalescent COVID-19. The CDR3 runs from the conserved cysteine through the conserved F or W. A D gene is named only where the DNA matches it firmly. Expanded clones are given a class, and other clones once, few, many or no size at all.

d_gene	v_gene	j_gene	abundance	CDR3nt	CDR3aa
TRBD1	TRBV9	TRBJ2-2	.	TGTGCCAGCAGCTCAGACAGGGTTGTAGGGTACACCGGGGAGCTGTTTTTT	CASSSDRVVGYTGELFF
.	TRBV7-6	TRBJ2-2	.	TGTGCCAGCAGCTTAGTTAGGAACACCGGGGAGCTGTTTTTT	CASSLVRNTGELFF
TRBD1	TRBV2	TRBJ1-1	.	TGTGCCAGCAGTGGACAGGGAGTTGTGACTGAAGCTTTCTTT	CASSGQGVVTEAFF
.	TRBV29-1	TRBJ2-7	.	TGCAGCGTTGTTATGTGGGGGGAGTACGAGCAGTACTTC	CSVVMWGEYEQYF
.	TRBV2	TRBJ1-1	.	TGTGCCAGCAGTGGGGTGTCAGGGGATCCCACTGAAGCTTTCTTT	CASSGVSGDPTEAFF
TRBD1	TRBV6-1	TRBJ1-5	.	TGTGCCAGCAGTGGCTCCGGGACAGGGTCCAAGGCAATTCAGCCCCAGCATTTT	CASSGSGTGSKAIQPQHF
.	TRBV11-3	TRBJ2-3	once	TGTGCCAGCAGCTCTAACACAGATACGCAGTATTTT	CASSSNTDTQYF
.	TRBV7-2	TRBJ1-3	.	TGTGCCAGCAGCTTACAACGGGGTTCTGGAAACACCATATATTTT	CASSLQRGSGNTIYF
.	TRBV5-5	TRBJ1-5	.	TGTGCCAGCAGCATGGACAAAGATCAGCCCCAGCATTTT	CASSMDKDQPQHF
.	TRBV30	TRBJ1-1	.	TGTGCCTGGCGAGCTAGGGGGAACACTGAAGCTTTCTTT	CAWRARGNTEAFF
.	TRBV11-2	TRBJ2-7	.	TGTGCCAGCAGCTTAGCTTATCGGAACGGCCCGGGCTACGAGCAGTACTTC	CASSLAYRNGPGYEQYF
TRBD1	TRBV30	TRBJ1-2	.	TGTGCCTGGAGTGTAAGGACAGGGGGCGACTATGGCTACACCTTC	CAWSVRTGGDYGYTF
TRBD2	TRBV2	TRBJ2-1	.	TGTGCCAGCAGTGAACCGGGTACCGGGACTAGCGGGAGTCGGTTCTTC	CASSEPGTGTSGSRFF
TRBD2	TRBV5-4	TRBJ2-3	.	TGTGCCAGCAGCCCAGCGACTAGCGGAGGACTAGGTACGCAGTATTTT	CASSPATSGGLGTQYF
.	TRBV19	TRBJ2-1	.	TGTGCCAGTAGGGGCGCTGAGCAGTTCTTC	CASRGAEQFF
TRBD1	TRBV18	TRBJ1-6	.	TGTGCCAGCTCACCGATAGGACAGGGATTAGCCTCACCCCTCCACTTT	CASSPIGQGLASPLHF
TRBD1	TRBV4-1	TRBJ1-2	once	TGCGCCAGCAGCCAAGAAAGCCGGGACAGTTATGGCTACACCTTC	CASSQESRDSYGYTF
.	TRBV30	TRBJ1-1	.	TGTGCCTGGAGTCAGGGCCGCGGCACTGAAGCTTTCTTT	CAWSQGRGTEAFF
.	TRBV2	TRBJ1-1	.	TGTGCCAGCAGTGAAGGAATGGGCTACGCTGAAGCTTTCTTT	CASSEGMGYAEAFF
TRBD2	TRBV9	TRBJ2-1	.	TGTGCCAGCAGCCCCTTAGGACTAGCGGGAGTACTTGAGCAGTTCTTC	CASSPLGLAGVLEQFF
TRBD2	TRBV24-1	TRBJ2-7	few	TGTGCCACCAGTGACTCTAGCGGGGGGGCCTCCTACGAGCAGTACTTC	CATSDSSGGASYEQYF
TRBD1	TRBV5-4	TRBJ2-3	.	TGTGCCAGCAGTCCCGGGACAGGGAAAGATACGCAGTATTTT	CASSPGTGKDTQYF
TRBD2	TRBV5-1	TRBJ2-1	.	TGCGCCAGCAGCTTGGGACTAGCGGGACTAAATGAGCAGTTCTTC	CASSLGLAGLNEQFF
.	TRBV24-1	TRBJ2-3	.	TGTGCCACCAGCCTAACGGGTGATGGCACAGATACGCAGTATTTT	CATSLTGDGTDTQYF
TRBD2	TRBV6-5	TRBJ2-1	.	TGTGCCACCGGGACTAGCGGGAGCGATGAGCAGTTCTTC	CATGTSGSDEQFF
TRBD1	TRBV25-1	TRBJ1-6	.	TGTGCCAGCAGAAGGGACAGGGAATCGTCACCCCTCCACTTT	CASRRDRESSPLHF
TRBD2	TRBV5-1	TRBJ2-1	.	TGCGCCAGCAGCCCTGGGGGTACCAGCGGGAGGGTCAATGAGCAGTTCTTC	CASSPGGTSGRVNEQFF